This T cell receptor (beta chain) was obtained from a study of vaccination effects on CD4 cells after COVID-19. This table comes from immunoSEQ multiplex PCR, and its TCRdb copy is limited to in-frame clones, with some not included. Of 65,000 or so clones in the sample, approximately 76% were seen once. The CDR3 is made up of 17 amino acids. The germline V and J ends were trimmed by 7 bases and 2 bases, with 23 bases remaining between them. Per germline, CDR1 MDHEN and CDR2 SYDVKM. On this clone: Its antigen is still unknown.

Prior to sequencing, the ViraFEST assay stimulated PBMC with viral peptide pools, which expanded the antigen-specific CD4+ T cells. Culture proceeded for approximately 9 days, and CD4+ T cells were then isolated. In the vaccine recipients, nucleocapsid antibodies were negative and there was no prior SARS-CoV-2 infection. This chain joins TRBV28 and TRBJ2-5; perhaps D is TRBD1 or TRBD2 (5 bases each). The sequence came from a human donor who received a COVID-19 vaccine. The sample in question was CD4+ T cells from PBMCs cultured with HCoV-NL63 spike peptides, obtained before COVID-19 vaccination. DNA of the CDR3: TGTGCCAGCACCCGGGGCGGACGGTTCAGAGGTCAAGAGACCCAGTACTTC. As protein: CASTRGGRFRGQETQYF. The variable domain in full, with the rest retrieved from reference TRBV28 and TRBJ2-5, is DVKVTQSSRYLVKRTGEKVFLECVQDMDHENMFWYRQDPGLGLRLIYFSYDVKMKEKGDIPEGYSVSREKKERFSLILESASTNQTSMYLCASTRGGRFRGQETQYFGPGTRLLVL.